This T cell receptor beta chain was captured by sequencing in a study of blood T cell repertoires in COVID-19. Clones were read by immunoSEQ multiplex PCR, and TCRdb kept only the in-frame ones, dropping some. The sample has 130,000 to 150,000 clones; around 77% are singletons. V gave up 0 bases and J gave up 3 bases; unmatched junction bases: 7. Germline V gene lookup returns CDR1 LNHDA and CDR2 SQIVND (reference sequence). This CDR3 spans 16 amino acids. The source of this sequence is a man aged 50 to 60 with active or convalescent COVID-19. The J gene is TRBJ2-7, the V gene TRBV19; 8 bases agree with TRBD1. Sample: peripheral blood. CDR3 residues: CASSIDRAGGGYEQYF. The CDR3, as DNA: TGTGCCAGTAGTATAGATCGGGCAGGGGGCGGCTACGAGCAGTACTTC.